These 7 T cell receptor beta chains came from one sample sequenced in a study of early T cells in non-severe SARS-CoV-2 infection. TCRdb called the 5' RACE reads again in MiXCR, with one record for every CDR3 protein. The table has 29,000 or so distinct CDR3 sequences, about 10% seen once; the top ten hold around 15%. Sequenced material: whole blood. The receptors were gathered from an adult who was a healthcare worker with PCR-confirmed SARS-CoV-2 infection or an uninfected control (not recorded which).

This clonotype qualifies as medium-sized. The genes are TRBV14 and TRBJ1-5; a weak D match, TRBD1 (5 bases). CDR3 size: 13 residues. Trimming removed 4 bases at V and 2 bases at J, with 6 bases between. Germline CDR1 is SGHDN and CDR2 is FVKESK. The CDR3 here is CASSPGGNQPQHF. The CDR3 DNA follows: TGTGCCAGCAGCCCGGGGGGCAATCAGCCCCAGCATTTT.

The rearrangement joins TRBV29-1 to TRBJ2-7; 8 bases map to TRBD1. CDR3 length: 15 amino acids. With V trimmed by 0 bases and J by 1 base, 5 bases remained unmatched. Germline CDR1 reads SQVTM; CDR2 reads ANQGSEA. In DNA form, the CDR3 reads TGCAGCGTTGAAGAACCGGGACAGGAGTCCTACGAGCAGTACTTC. Its protein product is CSVEEPGQESYEQYF.

This clonotype was counted only a few times. V gene TRBV7-9 combines with J gene TRBJ2-3, with D possibly being TRBD2 (7 bases). The germline V gene encodes CDR1 SEHNR and CDR2 FQNEAQ (reference sequence). This CDR3 contains 16 residues. The V end lost 1 base, the J end lost 2 bases, and 13 bases lay between the germline ends. This CDR3 reads CASSLVTGGPTDTQYF. The CDR3 DNA sequence: TGTGCCAGCAGCTTAGTTACGGGGGGCCCCACAGATACGCAGTATTTT.

This clonotype was found a few times. V and J are TRBV11-2 and TRBJ2-2, with D perhaps TRBD1 (5 bases). The CDR3 length is 14 residues. Trimming took off 2 bases at V and 7 bases at J, with 11 bases between the two ends. The germline gives CDR1 SGHAT, CDR2 FQNNGV. In DNA, the CDR3 is TGTGCCAGCAGCTTATTGGGGCGAAGCGGGGAGCTGTTTTTT. Its protein is CASSLLGRSGELFF.

At least ten counts were recorded for this clonotype. The rearrangement links TRBV20-1 to TRBJ2-5, with unresolved D. Trimming removed 3 bases from V and 5 bases from J, with 10 bases in between. The CDR3 is 12 residues long. Germline V gene data show CDR1 as DFQATT and CDR2 as SNEGSKA (reference sequence). The CDR3 DNA follows: TGCAGTGCTAGCATTGGGGTGGAGACCCAGTACTTC. This codes for CSASIGVETQYF.

This clonotype was observed many times. CDR3 residues: CATSGTGTGDSYEQYF. In DNA form, the CDR3 reads TGTGCCACCAGTGGAACCGGGACAGGGGACTCCTACGAGCAGTACTTC. The rearrangement uses TRBV24-1 and TRBJ2-7, with 10 bases that match TRBD1. Per the germline V gene, CDR1 is KGHDR and CDR2 is SFDVKD. With 5 bases clipped from V and 0 bases from J, the junction kept 6 bases outside the gene matches. The CDR3 spans 16 residues.

In its sample, this clonotype was seen many times. This sequence joins TRBV11-2 and TRBJ2-7; D not resolved. The germline V and J ends were trimmed by 2 bases and 6 bases, with 5 bases remaining between them. This CDR3 region has 11 residues. Germline V gives CDR1 SGHAT, CDR2 FQNNGV. CDR3 loop: CASSLLVEQYF. CDR3 nucleotides: TGTGCCAGCAGCTTACTCGTCGAGCAGTACTTC. Full variable domain (outside the CDR3, taken from reference TRBV11-2 and TRBJ2-7): EAGVAQSPRYKIIEKRQSVAFWCNPISGHATLYWYQQILGQGPKLLIQFQNNGVVDDSQLPKDRFSAERLKGVDSTLKIQPAKLEDSAVYLCASSLLVEQYFGPGTRLTVT.